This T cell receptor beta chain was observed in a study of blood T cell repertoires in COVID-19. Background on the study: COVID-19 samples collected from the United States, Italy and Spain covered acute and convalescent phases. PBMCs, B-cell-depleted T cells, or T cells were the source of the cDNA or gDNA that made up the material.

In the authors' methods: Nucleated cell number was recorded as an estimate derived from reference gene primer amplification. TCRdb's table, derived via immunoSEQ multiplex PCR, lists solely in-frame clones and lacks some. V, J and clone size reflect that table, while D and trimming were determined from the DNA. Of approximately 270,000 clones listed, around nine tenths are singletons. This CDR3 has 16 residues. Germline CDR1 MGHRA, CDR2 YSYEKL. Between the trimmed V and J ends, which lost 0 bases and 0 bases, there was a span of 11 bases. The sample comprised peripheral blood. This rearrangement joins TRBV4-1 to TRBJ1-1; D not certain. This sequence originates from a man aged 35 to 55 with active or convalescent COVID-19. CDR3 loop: CASSQEASTMNTEAFF. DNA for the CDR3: TGCGCCAGCAGCCAAGAGGCATCCACCATGAACACTGAAGCTTTCTTT.